Given below is one TCR beta chain in context. Its antigen is not yet known. It has no much larger one-base neighbor in the sample; base qualities were not kept. Library generation was performed with the immunoSEQ multiplex PCR assay. To provide template for TCR sequencing, every sample had RNA extracted and reverse transcribed into cDNA. First-strand cDNA was synthesized with SuperScript III using a 2:1 mix of oligo-dT and random hexamers. A synthetic immune receptor repertoire was used to measure amplification bias, and any remaining bias was corrected computationally. On the study's bioinformatics: Raw reads were preprocessed for error removal, and CDR3 was defined according to IMGT conventions as running from the conserved cysteine to phenylalanine. Clonality was computed by normalizing Shannon entropy by log2 of the number of productive unique TCRs and subtracting the result from 1. Scalp TCRbeta sequences were cross-referenced with sorted blood CD4 and CD8 repertoires so that the CD4 or CD8 identity of scalp clones could be inferred. TCRdb took this table from immuneACCESS and kept in-frame rearrangements with V and J called. Such tables lack part of the clones; where checked against another copy, unresolved V genes explain under half of the gap, and the rest is unexplained. For V, J and clone size, that table is used; D and trimming come from the DNA. Present in this sample are 95,000 to 100,000 clones, just under 60% of which were seen just once. The top ten constitute approximately 16% of the sample.

These data belong to a study of CD8+ T cells in alopecia areata listed by TCRdb under 2018. Background on the whole study: Treated patients were enrolled in an open-label pilot trial of oral tofacitinib, 5 to 10 mg twice daily, for moderate-to-severe alopecia areata. Patients received tofacitinib for 6 to 18 months and were then followed off drug for 6 months to check for delayed response and recurrence. For the treated patients, the SALT score, which quantifies what percentage of scalp surface area is affected, served as the measure of disease severity. High-throughput TCRbeta sequencing was used to examine T cell clonal expansion in alopecia areata in both the C3H/HeJ mouse model and human patients. Scalp tissue and sorted CD4+ and CD8+ peripheral blood T cells from patchy and totalis/universalis alopecia areata patients and from healthy controls were covered by human TCRbeta sequencing. Tofacitinib-treated patients had biopsies at baseline and at 4 and 24 weeks of treatment, with a later scalp biopsy in several patients. Scalp clonality was compared among normal scalp (n=4), patchy alopecia areata scalp (n=8), and alopecia totalis/universalis scalp (n=8). RNA was extracted with the PAXgene miRNA kit for fixed scalp, the miRNeasy kit for PBMCs, and the RNeasy kit for mouse skin. TCRbeta CDR3 regions were amplified by immunoSEQ multiplex PCR using 35 Vbeta forward and 13 Jbeta reverse primers. Broader findings and caveats from the paper: Because the treated cohort was small and had just a single nonresponder, larger studies are needed to establish links between baseline CD8+ expansion and response. During tofacitinib treatment, many expanded lesional clones remained in scalp and blood, and this persistence may partly explain relapse after treatment is stopped. Resident alphabeta T cells in normal human skin are also sequenced, complicating scalp TCR repertoire analysis, unlike mouse skin dominated by gammadelta T cells. Scalp clonality and the number of expanded CD8+ clones among the top 100 scalp clones were significantly decreased by tofacitinib. TCR sequences shared between patients were less clear than in mice, possibly partly because of HLA diversity in the patient population. Lesional scalp, especially in alopecia totalis/universalis, showed higher clonality and more expanded CD8+ clones than normal scalp, suggesting antigenic drive.

Read against the paper, the sample's treatment or condition label means: oral pan-JAK inhibitor, 5-10 mg twice daily. From alopecia areata patients, peripheral blood was collected along with lesional scalp punch biopsies. PBMCs were separated by density centrifugation and stained for CD3, CD4 and CD8, after which CD4+ and CD8+ T cells were sorted on a FACSAria. V loses 1 base of germline sequence and J loses 2 bases, and the interval between the two ends is 6 bases. The CDR3 starts with the cysteine, ends with the phenylalanine, and has 15 residues. Here the CDR3 DNA is all that survives: 45 bases in frame from base 1. CDR1 and CDR2 were assigned from the germline V gene (reference sequence) as SEHNR and FQNEAQ.

In this chain, TRBV7-9 is recombined with TRBJ1-6; there is no confident call for the D gene. This TCR came from a human donor with alopecia areata. The sample here was CD8+ T cells sorted from blood, taken between weeks 55 and 65, from a patient treated with tofacitinib. The CDR3 here reads CASSLGSAYNSPLHF. The bases read TGTGCCAGCAGCTTAGGATCGGCCTATAATTCACCCCTCCACTTT.